This record looks at one TCR beta chain sequence and its context. The sample belongs to a study of blood T cell repertoires in COVID-19. The CDR3 has 13 residues. V was cut by 1 base and J by 4 bases, with 5 bases left in between. Using immunoSEQ multiplex PCR, the repertoire was profiled, and TCRdb retains in-frame clones only, with some absent. The table has approximately 71,000 clones, approximately 90% seen once. The genes are TRBV12-3 or TRBV12-4 and TRBJ2-1; D is unresolved. This sequence originates from a young woman with acute or convalescent COVID-19. The sample consisted of peripheral blood. DNA of the CDR3: TGTGCCAGCAGTTTAGGTAATTACAATGAGCAGTTCTTC. Residues: CASSLGNYNEQFF.